This T cell receptor beta chain was documented in a study of OX40 agonist ivuxolimab in advanced cancers. Study overall: Antecedent anti-PD-1, anti-PD-L1 or anti-CTLA-4 therapy was permissible, with about 39% having received some.

For this clone: Other DNA sequences of this sample code for an identical CDR3.

Generated by immunoSEQ multiplex PCR, the TCRdb table keeps only in-frame clones and is missing some. The data contain fewer than 60,000 clones, around 82% of them seen just once; the ten biggest clones take up more than 3%. The sequencing used CD4+ or CD8+ T cells sorted from blood, collected in a trial of the OX40 agonist ivuxolimab. The source is an adult with an advanced solid tumor such as melanoma, head and neck, liver or kidney cancer.

The DNA of the CDR3 is TGCGCCAGCAGCCAAGATCTTAGAAGGCCCCCTTCAAACGGCTACACCTTC. Encoded protein: CASSQDLRRPPSNGYTF. The chain uses TRBV4-1 and TRBJ1-2; no reliable D call. The germline V gene has CDR1 MGHRA and CDR2 YSYEKL. Trimming pared 0 bases from V and 8 bases from J, leaving 22 bases between. There are 17 residues in the CDR3.